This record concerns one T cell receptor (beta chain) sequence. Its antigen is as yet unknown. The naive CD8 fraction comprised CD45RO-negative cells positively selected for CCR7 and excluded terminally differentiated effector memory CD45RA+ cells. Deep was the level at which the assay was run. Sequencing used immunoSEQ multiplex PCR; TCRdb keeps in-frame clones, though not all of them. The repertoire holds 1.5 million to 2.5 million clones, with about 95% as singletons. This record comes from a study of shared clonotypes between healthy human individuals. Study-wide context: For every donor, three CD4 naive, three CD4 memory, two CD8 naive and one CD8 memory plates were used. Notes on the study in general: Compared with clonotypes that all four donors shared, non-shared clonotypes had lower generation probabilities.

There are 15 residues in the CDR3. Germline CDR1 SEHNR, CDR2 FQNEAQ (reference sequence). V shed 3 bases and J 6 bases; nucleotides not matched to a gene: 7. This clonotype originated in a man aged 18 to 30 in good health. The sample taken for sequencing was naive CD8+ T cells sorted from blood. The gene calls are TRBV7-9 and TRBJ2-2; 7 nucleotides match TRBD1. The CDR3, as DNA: TGTGCCAGCAGCTTTCAGTGGCAGGGGGCCGGGGAGCTGTTTTTT. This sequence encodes CASSFQWQGAGELFF. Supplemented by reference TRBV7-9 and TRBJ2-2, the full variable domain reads DTGVSQNPRHKITKRGQNVTFRCDPISEHNRLYWYRQTLGQGPEFLTYFQNEAQLEKSRLLSDRFSAERPKGSFSTLEIQRTEQGDSAMYLCASSFQWQGAGELFFGEGSRLTVL.